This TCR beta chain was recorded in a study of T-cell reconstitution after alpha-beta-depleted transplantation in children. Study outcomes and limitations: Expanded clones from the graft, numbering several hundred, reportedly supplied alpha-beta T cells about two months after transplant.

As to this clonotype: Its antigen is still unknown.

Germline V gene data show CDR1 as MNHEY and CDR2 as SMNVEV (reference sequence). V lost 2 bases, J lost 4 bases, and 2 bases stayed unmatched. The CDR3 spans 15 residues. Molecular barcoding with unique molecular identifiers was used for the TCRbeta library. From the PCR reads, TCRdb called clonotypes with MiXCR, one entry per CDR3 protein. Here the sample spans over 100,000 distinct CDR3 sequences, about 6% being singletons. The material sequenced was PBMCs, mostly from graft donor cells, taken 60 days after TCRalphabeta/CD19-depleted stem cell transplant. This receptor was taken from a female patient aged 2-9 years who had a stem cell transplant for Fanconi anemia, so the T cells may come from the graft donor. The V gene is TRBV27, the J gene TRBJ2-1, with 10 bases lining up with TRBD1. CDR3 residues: CASSLRGQGYNEQFF. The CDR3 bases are TGTGCCAGCAGTTTAAGGGGACAGGGGTACAATGAGCAGTTCTTC.